Listed here are 16 T cell receptor beta chains from one sample, sequenced in a study of T cell repertoires in cytomegalovirus infection. TCRdb itself ran the reads through MiXCR, one entry per CDR3 protein. The data hold about 300,000 distinct CDR3 sequences, with approximately 8.9% observed a single time. Source material: PBMCs. These receptors were collected from a human donor in good health (CMV status not recorded). Some clones in this sample may be carry-over from other donors' samples.

The V and J genes are TRBV3-1 and TRBJ1-2, with D hard to call. V was clipped by 1 base and J by 5 bases, with 5 bases between them. Germline lookup yields CDR1 LGHDT and CDR2 YNNKEL (reference sequence). The CDR3 has 12 amino acids. CDR3 sequence: CASSQVRYGYTF. The CDR3 DNA reads as TGTGCCAGCAGCCAAGTCCGTTATGGCTACACCTTC.

This clonotype was found a few times. The chain uses TRBV20-1 and TRBJ1-3; D not resolved. The CDR3 has 12 amino acids. V was cut by 7 bases and J by 1 base, with 8 bases left in between. Germline V gene lookup returns CDR1 DFQATT and CDR2 SNEGSKA (reference sequence). The CDR3 reads CSVSGSGNTIYF. The CDR3 region has the DNA TGCAGTGTTTCAGGTTCTGGAAACACCATATATTTT.

This clonotype was picked up a small number of times. This chain links TRBV5-4 with TRBJ2-1; a weak D match, TRBD1 (5 bases). The CDR3 consists of 16 residues. V lost 0 bases, J lost 0 bases, and 10 bases lay in between. Looked up from germline, CDR1 is SGHNT and CDR2 is YYREEE (reference sequence). Here the CDR3 reads CASSLGQSSSYNEQFF. CDR3 DNA sequence: TGTGCCAGCAGCTTGGGACAGTCCAGCTCCTACAATGAGCAGTTCTTC.

This clonotype has ten or more counts. V gene TRBV6-6 combines with J gene TRBJ1-2; D is ambiguous. Germline-derived CDR1 and CDR2 are MNHNY and SVGAGI (reference sequence). This CDR3 comprises 10 residues. Trimming left V 6 bases short and J 8 bases short, with 7 bases between. CDR3 residues: CASRSGGYTF. CDR3 sequence (DNA): TGTGCCAGCAGGTCCGGCGGCTACACCTTC.

This clonotype was detected ten times or more. CDR3 in amino acids: CASSLVSGGHYEQYF. CDR3 nucleotide sequence: TGTGCCAGCAGCTTAGTTAGCGGGGGACACTACGAGCAGTACTTC. The chain combines TRBV7-9 with TRBJ2-7; TRBD2 matches at 9 bases. This CDR3 has 15 residues. V dropped 1 base and J dropped 3; count of bases not matched to a gene: 4. Germline values: CDR1 SEHNR, CDR2 FQNEAQ (reference sequence).

This clonotype was seen repeatedly, ten times or more. Here the CDR3 DNA reads TGTGCCAGTAGTACCCCCCCCGACAACACCGGGGAGCTGTTTTTT. The encoded protein is CASSTPPDNTGELFF. The chain is built from TRBV19 and TRBJ2-2; D is unclear. CDR3 size: 15 residues. From germline, CDR1 is LNHDA and CDR2 SQIVND (reference sequence). The germline V and J ends were trimmed by 4 bases and 2 bases, with 11 bases remaining between them.

This clonotype was picked up a small number of times. The V call is TRBV5-1, the J call TRBJ2-1; 12 nucleotides match TRBD2. This CDR3 contains 15 residues. The germline CDR1 and CDR2 sequences are SGHRS and YFSETQ. With V trimmed by 0 bases and J by 5 bases, 0 bases remained unmatched. CDR3 nucleotide sequence: TGCGCCAGCAGCTTGGCTAGCGGGGGGGACAATGAGCAGTTCTTC. This encodes CASSLASGGDNEQFF.

This clonotype has only a few counts. The gene calls are TRBV20-1 and TRBJ2-5; D is unresolved. The CDR3 has 15 residues. Trimming stripped 5 bases from V and 2 bases from J, with 18 bases between. From germline, CDR1 is DFQATT and CDR2 SNEGSKA (reference sequence). DNA of the CDR3: TGCAGTGCTCCCCGGGTCCTCACCAGACAAGAGACCCAGTACTTC. Translation gives CSAPRVLTRQETQYF.

There are many counts of this clonotype. The chain combines TRBV19 with TRBJ2-2, with D possibly being TRBD1 (6 bases). Trimming pared 2 bases from V and 5 bases from J, leaving 6 bases between. This CDR3 is 13 amino acids long. The germline V gene has CDR1 LNHDA and CDR2 SQIVND (reference sequence). The CDR3 DNA follows: TGTGCCAGTAGTATACAGGGGACCGGGGAGCTGTTTTTT. Protein: CASSIQGTGELFF.

Many counts were recorded for this clonotype. The chain joins TRBV5-4 to TRBJ2-5; 7 bases match TRBD1. Per germline, CDR1 SGHNT and CDR2 YYREEE (reference sequence). V was clipped by 3 bases and J by 5 bases; unmatched bases: 10. This CDR3 comprises 15 residues. The DNA of the CDR3 is TGTGCCAGCAGCTACCGGACAGGCCCCGCGGAGACCCAGTACTTC. As protein: CASSYRTGPAETQYF. The variable domain in full, completed from reference TRBV5-4 and TRBJ2-5, reads ETGVTQSPTHLIKTRGQQVTLRCSSQSGHNTVSWYQQALGQGPQFIFQYYREEENGRGNFPPRFSGLQFPNYSSELNVNALELDDSALYLCASSYRTGPAETQYFGPGTRLLVL.

This clonotype was seen many times. The CDR3 DNA reads as TGTGCCAGCAGCTCGACAGGGGGGAGCACTGAAGCTTTCTTT. This gives the protein CASSSTGGSTEAFF. J is TRBJ1-1 and V is TRBV7-6, with TRBD1 matching over 9 bases. Trimming removed 4 bases from V and 4 bases from J; junction bases left unmatched: 4. Germline CDR1 and CDR2: SGHVS and FNYEAQ. The CDR3 sequence is 14 residues long.

There are many counts of this clonotype. This chain links TRBV7-6 with TRBJ2-1; 8 positions agree with TRBD2. CDR1 and CDR2 from the germline V gene are SGHVS and FNYEAQ. CDR3 length: 15 residues. V lost 3 bases, J lost 8 bases, and 9 bases stayed unmatched. The CDR3 region has the DNA TGTGCCAGCAGCTTCGGGGGGGCCTTAGGAGATGAGCAGTTCTTC. Protein product: CASSFGGALGDEQFF.

Ten or more counts support this clonotype. The chain has TRBV28 and TRBJ2-7, with a possible D match to TRBD2 (5 bases). Germline CDR1 reads MDHEN; CDR2 reads SYDVKM. The germline V and J ends were trimmed by 8 bases and 0 bases, with 11 bases remaining between them. This CDR3 region has 13 residues. The CDR3 coding sequence is TGTGCCAGCGGGTACGGGAACTCCTACGAGCAGTACGTC. As protein: CASGYGNSYEQYV.

This clonotype was observed many times. This chain joins TRBV5-4 and TRBJ2-1; 11 bases are shared with TRBD2. Unmatched junction bases numbered 2, after V lost 4 bases and J lost 2 bases. Per germline, CDR1 SGHNT and CDR2 YYREEE (reference sequence). This CDR3 is 15 amino acids long. DNA of the CDR3: TGTGCCAGCAGCCAGACTAGCGGGGCCTACAATGAGCAGTTCTTC. It specifies CASSQTSGAYNEQFF. Full variable domain (missing parts from reference TRBV5-4 and TRBJ2-1): ETGVTQSPTHLIKTRGQQVTLRCSSQSGHNTVSWYQQALGQGPQFIFQYYREEENGRGNFPPRFSGLQFPNYSSELNVNALELDDSALYLCASSQTSGAYNEQFFGPGTRLTVL.

The V and J genes are TRBV2 and TRBJ2-1; TRBD2 agrees at 13 bases. Trimming took 8 bases from V and 0 from J; bases not matched to a gene: 4. Germline V lookup: CDR1 SNHLY, CDR2 FYNNEI. The CDR3 loop spans 16 amino acids. CDR3 DNA: TGTGCCAGCGGTACTAGCGGGGGGGTCTCCTACAATGAGCAGTTCTTC. Its translation: CASGTSGGVSYNEQFF.

This clonotype has at least ten counts. The chain recombines TRBV19 with TRBJ1-1; TRBD1 might be the D (5 bases). CDR3 length: 14 amino acids. CDR1 and CDR2 (germline): LNHDA, SQIVND (reference sequence). V shed 11 bases and J shed 0 bases, with 16 bases lying between them. As DNA, the CDR3 is TGTGCCTGTTGGCAGGGCAGGATGAACACTGAAGCTTTCTTT. Translated: CACWQGRMNTEAFF.